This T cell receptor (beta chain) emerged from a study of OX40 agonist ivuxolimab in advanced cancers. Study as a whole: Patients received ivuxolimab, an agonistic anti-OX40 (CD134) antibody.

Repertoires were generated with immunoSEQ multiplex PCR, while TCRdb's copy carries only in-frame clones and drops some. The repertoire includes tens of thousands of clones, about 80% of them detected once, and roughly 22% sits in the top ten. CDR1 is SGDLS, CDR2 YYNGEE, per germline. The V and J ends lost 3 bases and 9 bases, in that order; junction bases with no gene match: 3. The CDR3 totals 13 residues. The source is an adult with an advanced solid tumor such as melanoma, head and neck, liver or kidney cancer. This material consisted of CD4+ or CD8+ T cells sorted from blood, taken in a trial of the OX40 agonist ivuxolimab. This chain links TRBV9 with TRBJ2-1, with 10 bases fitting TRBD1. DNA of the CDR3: TGTGCCAGCAGCGAGACAGGGGGCCGTGAGCAGTTCTTC. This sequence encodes CASSETGGREQFF. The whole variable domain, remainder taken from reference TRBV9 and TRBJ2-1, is DSGVTQTPKHLITATGQRVTLRCSPRSGDLSVYWYQQSLDQGLQFLIQYYNGEERAKGNILERFSAQQFPDLHSELNLSSLELGDSALYFCASSETGGREQFFGPGTRLTVL.